This T cell receptor beta chain was captured by sequencing in a study of blood T cell repertoires in COVID-19. In the study overall: PBMCs, B-cell-depleted T cells, or T cells were the source of the cDNA or gDNA that made up the material.

V dropped 6 bases and J dropped 9; count of bases not matched to a gene: 7. The CDR3 is 12 amino acids. Measured with immunoSEQ multiplex PCR; TCRdb has only the in-frame clones, and not every one. The sample lists over 200,000 clones, roughly 87% occurring once. What was sequenced was peripheral blood. The sequence came from a man aged 40-50 years with active or convalescent COVID-19. J is TRBJ1-2 and V is TRBV12-3 or TRBV12-4; 7 positions match TRBD1. The CDR3 spells CASSVGTARYTF. CDR3 in DNA: TGTGCCAGCAGCGTTGGGACAGCTCGCTACACCTTC.